This record looks at one T cell receptor beta chain sequence and its context. Its antigen remains unidentified. The CDR3 is 18 residues long. V shed 3 bases, J shed 0 bases, and the junction held 9 bases outside the gene matches. Per the germline V gene, CDR1 is MGHDK and CDR2 is SYGVNS. Profiling relied on immunoSEQ multiplex PCR, and the TCRdb table lists in-frame clones only, not all of them. The sample shows 1.5 million to 2.5 million clones, just under 95% of them seen only once. It was CD45RO-negative cells, positively selected for CCR7, that made up naive CD8 cells, with terminally differentiated effector memory CD45RA+ cells excluded. This specimen comes from a study of shared clonotypes between healthy human individuals. Overall study findings and caveats: The study generally estimated greater richness for naive than memory subsets.

The clonotype comes from a man between 18 and 29 years old in good health. The V call is TRBV25-1, the J call TRBJ2-7; 12 nucleotides agree with TRBD1. Material: naive CD8+ T cells sorted from blood. The DNA of the CDR3 is TGTGCCAGCAGTGACCGGGGACAGGGGGCTTTCCCCTCCTACGAGCAGTACTTC. Translated: CASSDRGQGAFPSYEQYF.